A selection of T cell receptor beta chains follows, all from one sample in a study of blood T cell repertoires in COVID-19. The protocol was immunoSEQ multiplex PCR, while the TCRdb copy is restricted to in-frame clones and leaves out a portion. The sample lists about 270,000 clones, under 95% seen once, with 2.5% to 3% in the top ten. The sequenced sample was PBMCs or T cells enriched from blood (not recorded which). The receptors were gathered from a man in his forties who had been exposed to COVID-19. CDR3s include the opening cysteine and the closing phenylalanine or tryptophan. The D gene is left open where the match is weak. Part of the rows lack a size; the others show once, few, many or a class for expanded clones.

V	D	J	size	CDR3	DNA
TRBV4-2	TRBD2	TRBJ2-5	NA	CASSQGSSGRSQETQYF	TGTGCCAGCAGCCAAGGGAGCAGCGGGAGAAGTCAGGAGACCCAGTACTTC
TRBV28	NA	TRBJ1-2	once	CATNEIFREEGRNYGYTF	TGTGCCACCAACGAAATATTCCGGGAAGAGGGTCGGAACTATGGCTACACCTTC
TRBV28	TRBD1	TRBJ1-1	NA	CASSRDRGLMNTEAFF	TGTGCCAGCAGCCGGGACAGGGGCCTCATGAACACTGAAGCTTTCTTT
TRBV2	NA	TRBJ2-6	NA	CASFGGAGANVLTF	TGTGCCAGCTTTGGAGGGGCTGGGGCCAACGTCCTGACTTTC
TRBV29-1	NA	TRBJ2-7	NA	CSVSQGVSYEQYF	TGCAGCGTTTCACAGGGAGTCTCCTACGAGCAGTACTTC
TRBV19	TRBD2	TRBJ2-7	NA	CASSMSSGSHEQYF	TGTGCCAGTAGTATGTCTAGCGGGAGCCACGAGCAGTACTTC
TRBV29-1	TRBD2	TRBJ2-3	NA	CSVEDGGRIDTQYF	TGCAGCGTTGAAGACGGGGGGAGAATAGATACGCAGTATTTT
TRBV27	NA	TRBJ1-4	NA	CASRAFATNEKLFF	TGTGCCAGCAGGGCTTTCGCAACTAATGAAAAACTGTTTTTT
TRBV12-5	NA	TRBJ2-3	NA	CASGLVRAALREDTQYF	TGTGCTAGTGGTTTGGTACGGGCGGCCCTCAGGGAAGATACGCAGTATTTT
TRBV7-9	TRBD2	TRBJ2-7	once	CASSSRLAGSYEQYF	TGTGCCAGCAGTTCTCGACTAGCGGGATCCTACGAGCAGTACTTC
TRBV18	NA	TRBJ2-7	NA	CASSQTIAGSSYEQYF	TGTGCCAGCTCTCAGACCATTGCCGGGAGTTCCTACGAGCAGTACTTC
TRBV28	NA	TRBJ2-5	NA	CASSLLLGSKFEQETQYF	TGTGCCAGCAGTTTATTGTTGGGCAGTAAGTTCGAACAAGAGACCCAGTACTTC
TRBV3-1/TRBV3-2	NA	TRBJ2-2	NA	CASSPSEGVDTGELFF	TGTGCCAGCAGCCCATCAGAGGGGGTGGACACCGGGGAGCTGTTTTTT
TRBV19	NA	TRBJ1-5	NA	CASSIGYDRTVSNQPQHF	TGTGCCAGTAGTATAGGTTATGACAGGACAGTGAGCAATCAGCCCCAGCATTTT
TRBV6-5	NA	TRBJ1-2	NA	CASSYSRANYGYTF	TGTGCCAGCAGTTACTCCAGGGCTAACTATGGCTACACCTTC
TRBV6-5	NA	TRBJ1-3	NA	CASSYADSGNTIYF	TGTGCCAGCAGTTACGCAGACTCTGGAAACACCATATATTTT
TRBV5-5	NA	TRBJ2-2	few	CASSLISYTGELFF	TGTGCCAGCAGCTTGATCTCTTACACCGGGGAGCTGTTTTTT
TRBV20-1	NA	TRBJ2-1	NA	CSVSRLSYNEQFF	TGCAGTGTTAGTCGGTTGAGCTACAATGAGCAGTTCTTC
TRBV19	TRBD1	TRBJ1-1	NA	CASSINRGTEAFF	TGTGCCAGTAGTATAAACAGGGGTACTGAAGCTTTCTTT
TRBV19	TRBD1	TRBJ1-1	NA	CASRDRGTEAFF	TGTGCCAGTAGGGACAGGGGCACTGAAGCTTTCTTT